The following is a TCR beta chain sequence with its context. This CDR3 spans 13 amino acids. Germline-derived CDR1 and CDR2 are SNHLY and FYNNEI. The V and J ends lost 6 bases and 3 bases respectively, with 10 bases between them. In the original workflow: Counts of nucleated cells, estimated from reference gene primer amplification, were obtained. The protocol was immunoSEQ multiplex PCR, while the TCRdb copy is restricted to in-frame clones and leaves out a portion. V and J calls and clone size follow that table, whereas D and trimming were derived from the DNA. The sample lists 250,000 to 350,000 clones, around 82% occurring once. This sample stems from a study of blood T cell repertoires in COVID-19. About the research overall: Samples came from the United States, Italy and Spain, spanning acute and convalescent COVID-19. In each case, the material was cDNA or gDNA derived from T cells, B-cell-depleted T cells, or PBMCs.

The V and J genes are TRBV2 and TRBJ2-3, with D possibly being TRBD2 (5 bases). The sequence was collected from a woman in her forties or fifties with acute or convalescent COVID-19. The source material was peripheral blood. The CDR3 region is CASSLTRTDTQYF. CDR3 nucleotide sequence: TGTGCCAGCAGCCTTACTAGAACAGATACGCAGTATTTT.